Each of the 27 T cell receptor beta chains below was sequenced from the same sample in a study of blood T cell repertoires in COVID-19. Here immunoSEQ multiplex PCR was the method, and the copy in TCRdb shows in-frame clones only, minus some. The sample shows 100,000 to 150,000 clones, more than 75% of them seen only once. The sample consisted of peripheral blood. The receptors stem from a woman aged 70-85 years with COVID-19, enrolled during active disease.

The rearrangement uses TRBV2 and TRBJ2-7; D uncertain. The CDR3 totals 14 residues. Trimming stripped 5 bases from V and 2 bases from J, with 13 bases between. Germline loops: CDR1 SNHLY, CDR2 FYNNEI. The CDR3 DNA reads as TGTGCCAGCAGTCTCCCTGTTGGGCCCTACGAGCAGTACTTC. It specifies CASSLPVGPYEQYF.

This rearrangement joins TRBV6-1 to TRBJ1-5, with 7 bases that match TRBD1. Germline V gene data show CDR1 as MNHNS and CDR2 as SASEGT. V shed 3 bases and J 6 bases; nucleotides not matched to a gene: 11. CDR3 length: 16 residues. CDR3: CASSEWYRGQSQPQHF. CDR3 bases: TGTGCCAGCAGTGAGTGGTATAGGGGGCAGTCTCAGCCCCAGCATTTT.

The chain has TRBV2 and TRBJ1-1, with D unresolved. The germline CDR1 and CDR2 sequences are SNHLY and FYNNEI. V lost 1 base and J 1 base, leaving 7 bases between the germline ends. This CDR3 is 14 amino acids long. The CDR3 reads CASSEDRPNTEAFF. CDR3 in DNA: TGTGCCAGCAGTGAAGACAGACCGAACACTGAAGCTTTCTTT.

The chain recombines TRBV7-9 with TRBJ1-2, with 8 bases lining up with TRBD1. CDR3 length: 14 residues. Germline loops: CDR1 SEHNR, CDR2 FQNEAQ (reference sequence). The J segment lost 5 bases and the V segment lost 5 bases, leaving 7 bases of the junction unmatched. This CDR3 reads CASSPRTGLYGYTF. The CDR3 DNA reads TGTGCCAGCAGCCCCCGGACAGGGTTGTATGGCTACACCTTC. The entire variable domain, with the rest obtained from reference TRBV7-9 and TRBJ1-2, is as follows: DTGVSQNPRHKITKRGQNVTFRCDPISEHNRLYWYRQTLGQGPEFLTYFQNEAQLEKSRLLSDRFSAERPKGSFSTLEIQRTEQGDSAMYLCASSPRTGLYGYTFGSGTRLTVV.

J is TRBJ1-3 and V is TRBV7-9; 7 nucleotides align to TRBD1. Germline CDR1 reads SEHNR; CDR2 reads FQNEAQ (reference sequence). The CDR3 runs to 16 residues. V lost 5 bases and J lost 3; bases outside the gene matches: 10. CDR3 DNA: TGTGCCAGCAGCGTACAGGGGCCCGGAGGTGGAAACACCATATATTTT. Its protein is CASSVQGPGGGNTIYF.

The chain employs TRBV2 and TRBJ1-2; TRBD1 matches at 8 bases. Germline trimming cut 6 bases from V and 4 bases from J; bases unmatched to any gene: 4. The CDR3 consists of 13 residues. Germline V gene sequence: CDR1 SNHLY, CDR2 FYNNEI. The CDR3 region is CASSGQGGYGYTF. The CDR3 DNA reads TGTGCCAGCAGCGGACAGGGCGGCTATGGCTACACCTTC. Using reference TRBV2 and TRBJ1-2 for the parts outside the CDR3, the full variable domain is EPEVTQTPSHQVTQMGQEVILRCVPISNHLYFYWYRQILGQKVEFLVSFYNNEISEKSEIFDDQFSVERPDGSNFTLKIRSTKLEDSAMYFCASSGQGGYGYTFGSGTRLTVV.

The V and J genes are TRBV19 and TRBJ1-6; 10 bases align to TRBD1. The CDR3 has 15 residues. From germline, CDR1 is LNHDA and CDR2 SQIVND (reference sequence). Trimming cost V 3 bases and J 8 bases; bases outside gene matches: 4. CDR3: CASSMQDRGDSPLHF. CDR3 bases: TGTGCCAGTAGTATGCAGGACAGGGGGGATTCACCCCTCCACTTT.

The rearrangement uses TRBV5-4 and TRBJ2-1; D possibly corresponds to TRBD2 (6 bases). V dropped 6 bases and J dropped 5 bases, with 12 bases sitting between them. This CDR3 is 13 amino acids long. Germline CDR1 reads SGHNT; CDR2 reads YYREEE (reference sequence). CDR3 coding DNA: TGTGCCAGCACCAACGGGGGAGACAATGAGCAGTTCTTC. Its protein product is CASTNGGDNEQFF.

V gene TRBV10-3 combines with J gene TRBJ1-1; 11 nucleotides line up with TRBD1. Germline CDR1 and CDR2: ENHRY and SYGVKD. V lost 4 bases to trimming and J lost 6 bases; unmatched junction nucleotides: 7. The CDR3 spans 15 residues. The CDR3 DNA reads as TGTGCCATCAGTGCCGGACAGGGGGCTTCTGCTGAAGCTTTCTTT. This sequence encodes CAISAGQGASAEAFF.

This chain joins TRBV28 and TRBJ1-2; 8 bases agree with TRBD1. V trimming: 8 bases; J trimming: 4 bases; junction bases outside the gene matches: 6. Germline V CDR1 and CDR2: MDHEN, SYDVKM. The CDR3 extends over 13 amino acids. The DNA of the CDR3 is TGTGCCAGCGGGACAGGTCGGGTCTATGGCTACACCTTC. This translates into CASGTGRVYGYTF.

The sample holds a few counts of this clone. This chain links TRBV5-6 with TRBJ2-5, with 7 bases lining up with TRBD2. J gave up 5 bases and V 4 bases, and 11 bases lay outside the gene matches. This CDR3 comprises 15 residues. Germline CDR1 reads SGHDT; CDR2 reads YYEEEE. As DNA, the CDR3 is TGTGCCAGCAGCCTACCCCCGGGGGGTTCCGAGACCCAGTACTTC. Its translation is CASSLPPGGSETQYF.

The sample holds one count of this clone. V gene TRBV19 combines with J gene TRBJ2-2, with D possibly TRBD1 on 6 matching bases. The germline gives CDR1 LNHDA, CDR2 SQIVND (reference sequence). Trimming pared 1 base from V and 5 bases from J, leaving 11 bases between. This CDR3 has 15 residues. The CDR3 spells CASSIVGARTGELFF. The CDR3 DNA sequence: TGTGCCAGTAGTATAGTGGGGGCTCGGACCGGGGAGCTGTTTTTT.

This clone has only one observation. V and J are TRBV6-5 and TRBJ1-1; possibly TRBD1 for D (5 bases). The length of the CDR3 is 15 residues. Per germline, CDR1 MNHEY and CDR2 SVGAGI. Trimming removed 6 bases at V and 3 bases at J, with 17 bases between. In DNA form, the CDR3 reads TGTGCCAGCAGGACATCAGGGATTTTGGACACTGAAGCTTTCTTT. Protein sequence: CASRTSGILDTEAFF.

This chain uses TRBV7-8 with TRBJ1-5; a possible D gene is TRBD1 (5 bases). Germline lookup yields CDR1 SGHVS and CDR2 FQNEAQ. With 2 bases removed from V and 0 bases from J, the gap between germline ends came to 14 bases. The CDR3 is 17 amino acids. Here the CDR3 reads CASSLLGPGYSNQPQHF. The CDR3 DNA is TGTGCCAGCAGCTTACTTGGGCCAGGGTATAGCAATCAGCCCCAGCATTTT.

The J gene is TRBJ2-7, the V gene TRBV19; possibly TRBD2 for D (5 bases). V shed 6 bases and J shed 2 bases, with 14 bases lying between them. The length of the CDR3 is 14 residues. Looked up from germline, CDR1 is LNHDA and CDR2 is SQIVND (reference sequence). The CDR3 DNA is TGTGCCAGTAGCCCAGAGGGCCGTCCCTACGAGCAGTACTTC. Translated, it gives CASSPEGRPYEQYF. Variable domain in full (rest from reference TRBV19 and TRBJ2-7): DGGITQSPKYLFRKEGQNVTLSCEQNLNHDAMYWYRQDPGQGLRLIYYSQIVNDFQKGDIAEGYSVSREKKESFPLTVTSAQKNPTAFYLCASSPEGRPYEQYFGPGTRLTVT.

In this sample, this clone turned up once. CDR3 sequence (DNA): TGTGCCTGGAGTGTGGTACCGGGGGGGCTAGATGAGCAGTTCTTC. This codes for CAWSVVPGGLDEQFF. This chain joins TRBV30 and TRBJ2-1, with TRBD2 identical over 8 bases. Germline CDR1 GTSNPN, CDR2 SVGIG (reference sequence). The CDR3 length is 15 residues. Unmatched junction bases numbered 9, after V lost 0 bases and J lost 8 bases. Full variable domain (outside the CDR3, taken from reference TRBV30 and TRBJ2-1): SQTIHQWPATLVQPVGSPLSLECTVEGTSNPNLYWYRQAAGRGLQLLFYSVGIGQISSEVPQNLSASRPQDRQFILSSKKLLLSDSGFYLCAWSVVPGGLDEQFFGPGTRLTVL.

The V call is TRBV19, the J call TRBJ1-3; TRBD1 matches 11 bases. This CDR3 comprises 17 residues. Germline V gene data show CDR1 as LNHDA and CDR2 as SQIVND (reference sequence). V was clipped by 6 bases and J by 4 bases; unmatched bases: 11. CDR3: CASRAERTGGEGNTIYF. CDR3 in DNA: TGTGCCAGTAGAGCCGAGCGGACAGGGGGCGAAGGAAACACCATATATTTT.

This sequence joins TRBV5-1 and TRBJ2-7; D perhaps matches TRBD2 (5 bases). Germline CDR1 reads SGHRS; CDR2 reads YFSETQ. CDR3 length equals 17 residues. V lost 4 bases and J lost 4, with 24 bases in between. The CDR3 bases are TGCGCCAGCAGCGTTGTCCCTCAGTCCGGGGTTCCATACGAGCAGTACTTC. Protein sequence: CASSVVPQSGVPYEQYF.

The gene calls are TRBV5-8 and TRBJ1-4; 9 nucleotides align to TRBD1. After removal of 3 bases from V and 8 bases from J, the junction contained 8 bases not matched to a gene. The CDR3 has 15 amino acids. Germline-derived CDR1 and CDR2 are SGHTS and YDEGEE. This CDR3 is CASSSRDRVAEKLFF. The CDR3 nucleotides are TGTGCCAGCAGCTCGAGGGACAGGGTGGCCGAAAAACTGTTTTTT. The full variable domain, its missing parts supplied by reference TRBV5-8 and TRBJ1-4, is EAGVTQSPTHLIKTRGQQATLRCSPISGHTSVYWYQQALGLGLQFLLWYDEGEERNRGNFPPRFSGRQFPNYSSELNVNALELEDSALYLCASSSRDRVAEKLFFGSGTQLSVL.

The V call is TRBV27, the J call TRBJ1-5, with 9 positions matching TRBD1. After removal of 5 bases from V and 0 bases from J, the junction contained 11 bases not matched to a gene. The CDR3 is 18 amino acids. Looked up from germline, CDR1 is MNHEY and CDR2 is SMNVEV (reference sequence). The CDR3 loop is CASSPLHTGGYSNQPQHF. Written as DNA, the CDR3 is TGTGCCAGCAGTCCACTCCATACAGGGGGCTATAGCAATCAGCCCCAGCATTTT.

The chain links TRBV10-2 to TRBJ2-7; 7 bases are a match to TRBD1. Losses at the gene ends were 8 bases for V and 0 bases for J; bases not matched to a gene: 10. The CDR3 runs 15 residues. Germline loops: CDR1 WSHSY, CDR2 SAAADI. The CDR3 sequence: CASPDRRSPSYEQYF. The CDR3 DNA follows: TGCGCCAGCCCGGACAGGCGCTCTCCCTCCTACGAGCAGTACTTC.

The chain combines TRBV7-9 with TRBJ1-1; D call uncertain. V was cut by 4 bases and J by 3 bases, with 9 bases left in between. Per the germline V gene, CDR1 is SEHNR and CDR2 is FQNEAQ (reference sequence). This CDR3 is 13 amino acids long. CDR3 in amino acids: CASSSSQHTEAFF. In nucleotides, the CDR3 is TGTGCCAGCAGCTCGTCACAGCACACTGAAGCTTTCTTT.

This clone has just one count. This chain connects TRBV9 to TRBJ1-1, with D tentatively TRBD1 (5 bases). This CDR3 has 14 residues. V shed 4 bases and J shed 1 base, with 11 bases lying between them. Per germline, CDR1 SGDLS and CDR2 YYNGEE. CDR3 protein: CASSFKTENTEAFF. Here the CDR3 DNA reads TGTGCCAGCAGCTTCAAGACAGAGAACACTGAAGCTTTCTTT.

The gene calls are TRBV7-9 and TRBJ1-2; D is undetermined. V shed 5 bases and J shed 5 bases, with 15 bases lying between them. CDR3 length: 14 amino acids. Per germline, CDR1 SEHNR and CDR2 FQNEAQ (reference sequence). In nucleotides, the CDR3 is TGTGCCAGCAGCCCCTCCGGGGAGGTTTATGGCTACACCTTC. This codes for CASSPSGEVYGYTF.

The chain uses TRBV5-8 and TRBJ1-5; maybe TRBD1 (5 bases). Germline V lookup: CDR1 SGHTS, CDR2 YDEGEE. The germline V and J ends were trimmed by 1 base and 5 bases, with 13 bases remaining between them. The CDR3 is 15 residues long. The CDR3 sequence: CASSLIRGADQPQHF. CDR3 DNA sequence: TGTGCCAGCAGCTTGATCCGTGGGGCCGATCAGCCCCAGCATTTT.

This chain joins TRBV7-6 and TRBJ2-7; a weak D match, TRBD1 (6 bases). Germline V gene data show CDR1 as SGHVS and CDR2 as FNYEAQ. The V gene lost 1 base and the J gene lost 3 bases, with 19 bases spanning the gap. This CDR3 has 17 amino acids. In nucleotides, the CDR3 is TGTGCCAGCAGCTTAGGAAGACAGGCGCTGGGTAACTACGAGCAGTACTTC. Its translation: CASSLGRQALGNYEQYF.

Remarks on this clone: Within the sample, other DNA sequences also encode this same CDR3. The chain joins TRBV12-3 or TRBV12-4 to TRBJ1-1, with TRBD1 matching over 9 bases. The CDR3 is 13 residues long. V lost 7 bases, J lost 5 bases, and 5 bases stayed unmatched. The CDR3 sequence is CASTVTGGTEAFF. The DNA of the CDR3 is TGTGCCAGCACCGTGACAGGGGGGACTGAAGCTTTCTTT.